Listed below are T cell receptor beta chains from one sample, sequenced in a study of regulatory T cells in long-lasting Graves disease. In TCRdb, the multiplex PCR reads were re-called with MiXCR into one record per CDR3 protein. The profile shows 390,000 or so distinct CDR3 sequences, about 10% of them singletons. These data are also associated with another study on T cells in Graves' hyperthyroidism and ophthalmopathy.

This specimen consisted of peripheral blood mononuclear cells (PBMCs), obtained at new diagnosis, from a patient treated with antithyroid drugs. The source of these receptors is a woman between 18 and 30 years old with Graves disease. CDR3s include the opening cysteine and the closing phenylalanine or tryptophan. The D gene is left open where the match is weak. Not all rows give a size; the values are once, few, many and, for expanded clones, a class.

cdr3_length | j_call | v_call | d_call | clone_size | cdr3_nt | cdr3_aa
13 | TRBJ1-1 | TRBV7-8 | NA | many | TGTGCCAGCAGCTTAGAGTGGTGGACTGAAGCTTTCTTT | CASSLEWWTEAFF
14 | TRBJ1-3 | TRBV29-1 | NA | once | TGCAGCGTCAGGGTTGGCTACTCTGGAAACACCATATATTTT | CSVRVGYSGNTIYF
15 | TRBJ1-6 | TRBV6-2/TRBV6-3 | NA | NA | TGTGCCAGCAGTCCGTTCGAGGGGATCAATTCACCCCTCCACTTT | CASSPFEGINSPLHF
16 | TRBJ2-1 | TRBV28 | TRBD1 | many | TGTGCCAGCAGTCCTCCTAGGACAGGAGCCGTCGATGAGCAGTTCTTC | CASSPPRTGAVDEQFF
16 | TRBJ2-5 | TRBV30 | TRBD2 | many | TGTGCCTGGAACACGGGCTGGCGGGGGATACAAGAGACCCAGTACTTC | CAWNTGWRGIQETQYF
15 | TRBJ2-3 | TRBV7-2 | TRBD1 | many | TGTGCCAGCAGCTCTCCGGGACAGGGGGTAGATACGCAGTATTTT | CASSSPGQGVDTQYF
15 | TRBJ2-2 | TRBV12-3/TRBV12-4 | TRBD2 | few | TGTGCCAGCAGTTCGACGGGGACTAGCGCCGGGGAGCTGTTTTTT | CASSSTGTSAGELFF
18 | TRBJ2-6 | TRBV10-3 | TRBD1 | few | TGTGCCATCAGTGAGTTCGGGACAGGAAATTCTGGGGCCAACGTCCTGACTTTC | CAISEFGTGNSGANVLTF
14 | TRBJ2-3 | TRBV5-4 | TRBD1 | NA | TGTGCCAGCAGCTCAGGACAGGGCACAGATACGCAGTATTTT | CASSSGQGTDTQYF
16 | TRBJ1-1 | TRBV12-3/TRBV12-4 | NA | many | TGTGCCAGCACCGAGGGGGGCCTTAGATCGAACACTGAAGCTTTCTTT | CASTEGGLRSNTEAFF
14 | TRBJ1-2 | TRBV29-1 | NA | many | TGCAGCGTTGTGCCTCGCCTTTCTAGCTATGGCTACACCTTC | CSVVPRLSSYGYTF
17 | TRBJ1-1 | TRBV7-2 | NA | many | TGTGCCAGCAGCCGTAGGCGTACAGGATTCATGAACACTGAAGCTTTCTTT | CASSRRRTGFMNTEAFF
16 | TRBJ2-2 | TRBV30 | NA | many | TGTGCCTGGTCTCCTCTAAGCGGTACCGTGAGGGCGGAGCTGTTTTTT | CAWSPLSGTVRAELFF
13 | TRBJ1-2 | TRBV5-1 | NA | many | TGCGCCAGCAGCTTGCCGGGGGTGGATGGCTACACCTTC | CASSLPGVDGYTF
15 | TRBJ2-4 | TRBV7-2 | NA | NA | TGTGCCAGCAGCTTAGAGAAGTCCCAGGGGCACATTCAGTACTTC | CASSLEKSQGHIQYF
14 | TRBJ2-1 | TRBV20-1 | NA | many | TGCAGTGCCCGGACGGCGAGCTCCTACAATGAGCAGTTCTTC | CSARTASSYNEQFF
15 | TRBJ1-5 | TRBV4-3 | TRBD1 | few | TGCGCCAGCAGCCAAGATGTCCAGGGGGAACAGCCCCAGCATTTT | CASSQDVQGEQPQHF
16 | TRBJ2-5 | TRBV5-1 | NA | many | TGCGCTAGCAGCAGCCCGAACTACAAACCTCAAGAGACCCAGTACTTC | CASSSPNYKPQETQYF
15 | TRBJ2-5 | TRBV14 | NA | few | TGTGCCAGCAGCCAGGGCAGACTAGGGCGGGAGACCCAGTACTTC | CASSQGRLGRETQYF
16 | TRBJ2-1 | TRBV9 | NA | many | TGTGCCAGCAGCGTACGCCCACAGGGATCGGCCAATGAGCAGTTCTTC | CASSVRPQGSANEQFF
13 | TRBJ2-7 | TRBV6-1 | TRBD2 | few | TGTGCCAGCAAGCTAGCGGGAGTGGGGGAGCAGTACTTC | CASKLAGVGEQYF
15 | TRBJ2-7 | TRBV5-5 | NA | many | TGTGCCAGCAGCGTTGGACACGATCCCTCCTACGAGCAGTACTTC | CASSVGHDPSYEQYF
13 | TRBJ1-1 | TRBV10-1 | NA | NA | TGCGCCAGCACATCTAAAGGGTTCACTGAAGCTTTCTTT | CASTSKGFTEAFF
15 | TRBJ2-5 | TRBV6-5 | TRBD1 | many | TGTGCCAGCAGTTCGGACAGGCTCTACCAAGAGACCCAGTACTTC | CASSSDRLYQETQYF
14 | TRBJ2-7 | TRBV6-2/TRBV6-3 | TRBD1 | many | TGTGCCAGCAGTACGACAGGGTCTTCCTACGAGCAGTACTTC | CASSTTGSSYEQYF
17 | TRBJ2-7 | TRBV11-2 | NA | many | TGTGCCAGCAGCTTATCAGGCCTCCGGGCCCTGACCTACGAGCAGTACTTC | CASSLSGLRALTYEQYF
15 | TRBJ2-1 | TRBV20-1 | TRBD2 | many | TGCAGTGCTAGCGGACTAGCGGGAGTCTACAATGAGCAGTTCTTC | CSASGLAGVYNEQFF
14 | TRBJ2-7 | TRBV3-1 | TRBD2 | NA | TGTGCCAGCAGCCAGGGGCGGGAGCCCGGCGAGCAGTACTTC | CASSQGREPGEQYF
13 | TRBJ1-5 | TRBV30 | TRBD1 | many | TGTGCCTGGGGACAGGATAGCAATCAGCCCCAGCATTTT | CAWGQDSNQPQHF
14 | TRBJ2-7 | TRBV20-1 | NA | many | TGCAGTGCCCCTGTCCCGGGAGCGACCTACGAGCAGTACTTC | CSAPVPGATYEQYF
19 | TRBJ1-2 | TRBV6-2/TRBV6-3 | NA | many | TGTGCCAGCAGTTACCTGGAAACTGCTGGCGGGCCCGCTGCGGAGGGCTACACCTTC | CASSYLETAGGPAAEGYTF
12 | TRBJ2-1 | TRBV6-1 | NA | few | TGTGCCAGCAGTGAAGTTTTTCTAGAAGAGTTCTTC | CASSEVFLEEFF
16 | TRBJ2-3 | TRBV5-1 | TRBD2 | many | TGCGCCAGCAGCCGTACTAGCGGGAGGGCCCCAGATACGCAGTATTTT | CASSRTSGRAPDTQYF
17 | TRBJ2-3 | TRBV11-2 | NA | many | TGTGCCAGCAGCTTAGGGGGGCCGGGGCCCGTGGGGGATACGCAGTATTTT | CASSLGGPGPVGDTQYF